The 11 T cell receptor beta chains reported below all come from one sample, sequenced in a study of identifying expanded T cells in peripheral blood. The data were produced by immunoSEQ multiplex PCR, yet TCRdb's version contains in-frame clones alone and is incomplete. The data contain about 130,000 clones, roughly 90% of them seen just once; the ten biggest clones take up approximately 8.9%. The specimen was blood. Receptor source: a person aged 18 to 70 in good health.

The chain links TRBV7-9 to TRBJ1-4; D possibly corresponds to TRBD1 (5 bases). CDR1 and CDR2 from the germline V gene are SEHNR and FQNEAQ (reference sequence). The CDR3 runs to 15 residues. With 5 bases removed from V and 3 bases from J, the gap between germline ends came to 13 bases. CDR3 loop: CASSLGEGPNEKLFF. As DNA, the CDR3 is TGTGCCAGCAGCCTGGGAGAGGGGCCTAATGAAAAACTGTTTTTT.

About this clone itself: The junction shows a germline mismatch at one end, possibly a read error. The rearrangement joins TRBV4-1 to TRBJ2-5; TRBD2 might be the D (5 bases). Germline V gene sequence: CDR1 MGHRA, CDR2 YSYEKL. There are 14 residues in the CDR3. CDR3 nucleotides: TGCGCCAGCAGCGAAGAGGGTAGTAAGGAGACCCAGTACTTC. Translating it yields CASSEEGSKETQYF.

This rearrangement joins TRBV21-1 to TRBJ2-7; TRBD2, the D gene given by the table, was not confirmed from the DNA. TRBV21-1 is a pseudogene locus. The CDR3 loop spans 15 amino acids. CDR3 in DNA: TGTGCCAGCAGCTTTGGACTAGCGGGGCCCTACGAGCAGTACTTC. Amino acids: CASSFGLAGPYEQYF.

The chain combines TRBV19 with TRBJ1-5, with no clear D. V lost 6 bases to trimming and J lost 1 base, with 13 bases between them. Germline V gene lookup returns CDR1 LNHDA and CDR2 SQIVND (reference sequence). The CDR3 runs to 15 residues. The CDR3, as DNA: TGTGCCAGTAGAGGAGGTCTGGCGAGCAATCAGCCCCAGCATTTT. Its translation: CASRGGLASNQPQHF.

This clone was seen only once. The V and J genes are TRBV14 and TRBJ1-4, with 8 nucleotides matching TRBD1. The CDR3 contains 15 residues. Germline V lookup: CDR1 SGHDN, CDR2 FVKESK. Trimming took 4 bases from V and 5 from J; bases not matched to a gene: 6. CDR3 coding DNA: TGTGCCAGCAGCCCAGATTGGGACAGGAATGAAAAACTGTTTTTT. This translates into CASSPDWDRNEKLFF.

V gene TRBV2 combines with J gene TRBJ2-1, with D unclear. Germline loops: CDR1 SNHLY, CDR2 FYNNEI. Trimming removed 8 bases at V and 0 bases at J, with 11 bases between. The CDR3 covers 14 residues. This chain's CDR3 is CASLPGSSYNEQFF. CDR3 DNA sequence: TGTGCCAGCCTCCCAGGAAGCTCCTACAATGAGCAGTTCTTC.

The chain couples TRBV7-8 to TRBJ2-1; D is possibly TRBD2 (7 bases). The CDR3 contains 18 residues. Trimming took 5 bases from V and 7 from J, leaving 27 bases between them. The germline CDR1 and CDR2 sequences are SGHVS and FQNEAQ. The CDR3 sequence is CASSLGGGTGPKVNEQFF. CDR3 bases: TGTGCCAGCAGCCTAGGGGGAGGGACGGGCCCCAAAGTAAATGAGCAGTTCTTC.

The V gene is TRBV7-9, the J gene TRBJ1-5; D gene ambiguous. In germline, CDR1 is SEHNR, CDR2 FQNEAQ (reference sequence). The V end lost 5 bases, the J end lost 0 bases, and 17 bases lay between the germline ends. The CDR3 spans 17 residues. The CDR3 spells CASSDEKISFSNQPQHF. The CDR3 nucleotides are TGTGCCAGCAGCGACGAAAAAATCAGCTTTAGCAATCAGCCCCAGCATTTT.

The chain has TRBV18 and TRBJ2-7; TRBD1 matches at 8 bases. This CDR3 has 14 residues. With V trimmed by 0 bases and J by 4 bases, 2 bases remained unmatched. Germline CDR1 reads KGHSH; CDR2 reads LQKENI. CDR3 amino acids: CASSPPGTGYEQYF. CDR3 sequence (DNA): TGTGCCAGCTCACCACCGGGGACAGGTTACGAGCAGTACTTC. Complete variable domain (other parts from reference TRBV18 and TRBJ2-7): NAGVMQNPRHLVRRRGQEARLRCSPMKGHSHVYWYRQLPEEGLKFMVYLQKENIIDESGMPKERFSAEFPKEGPSILRIQQVVRGDSAAYFCASSPPGTGYEQYFGPGTRLTVT.

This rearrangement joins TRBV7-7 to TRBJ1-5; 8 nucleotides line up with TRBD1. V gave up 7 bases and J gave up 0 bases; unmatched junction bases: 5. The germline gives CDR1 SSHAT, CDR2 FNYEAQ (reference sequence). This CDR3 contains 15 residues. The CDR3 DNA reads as TGTGCCAGCATCCGCAGGGGGCATAGCAATCAGCCCCAGCATTTT. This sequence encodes CASIRRGHSNQPQHF.

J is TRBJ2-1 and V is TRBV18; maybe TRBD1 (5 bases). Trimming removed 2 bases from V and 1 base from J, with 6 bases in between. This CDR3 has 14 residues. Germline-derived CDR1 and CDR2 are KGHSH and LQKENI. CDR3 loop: CASSPRGSYNEQFF. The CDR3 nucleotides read TGTGCCAGCTCACCAAGGGGTTCCTACAATGAGCAGTTCTTC. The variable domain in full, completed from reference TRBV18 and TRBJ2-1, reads NAGVMQNPRHLVRRRGQEARLRCSPMKGHSHVYWYRQLPEEGLKFMVYLQKENIIDESGMPKERFSAEFPKEGPSILRIQQVVRGDSAAYFCASSPRGSYNEQFFGPGTRLTVL.